This T cell receptor beta chain was profiled in a study of T cells expressing NK-cell markers. Following a re-call of the 5' RACE reads, TCRdb has one entry per CDR3 protein and lacks DNA. The table lists some 440,000 distinct CDR3 sequences. The germline V gene has CDR1 MNHEY and CDR2 SMNVEV (reference sequence). This CDR3 region has 17 residues. The clonotype comes from a woman between 45 and 65 years old in good health. Material for sequencing was blood T cells: a sorted CD56 or NKG2C T cell subset, CD4+ or CD8+ T cells, or bulk PBMC T cells (not recorded which). The rearrangement uses TRBV27 and TRBJ1-5; the D call of TRBD1 rests on TCRdb alone, since no DNA is present to check it. CDR3 protein: CASSFGQGADSNQPQHF.